A selection of T cell receptor beta chains follows, all from one sample in a study of T cell changes during pregnancy in multiple sclerosis. Profiling relied on immunoSEQ multiplex PCR, and the TCRdb table lists in-frame clones only, not all of them. Found here are about 28,000 clones, around 90% of them singletons; the top ten hold 4.8%. The material sequenced was peripheral blood, taken in the first trimester of pregnancy. Source of these receptors: a female donor in good health, enrolled as a control in a pregnancy study. Both conserved end residues are part of each CDR3. D genes are given only for firm matches. Expanded clones get a size class; other rows say once, few or many, or leave the size out.

cdr3_aa: CASSDLAGVFSEQFF
cdr3_nt: TGTGCCAGTAGCGATCTAGCGGGAGTGTTTAGTGAGCAGTTCTTC
clone_size: -
d_call: TRBD2
v_call: TRBV19
cdr3_length: 15
j_call: TRBJ2-1

cdr3_aa: CASRWEGSPLHF
cdr3_nt: TGTGCCAGCAGGTGGGAGGGCTCACCCCTCCACTTT
clone_size: few
d_call: -
v_call: TRBV6-5
cdr3_length: 12
j_call: TRBJ1-6

cdr3_aa: CASSPGQEYSPLHF
cdr3_nt: TGTGCCAGCAGCCCCGGACAGGAGTATTCACCCCTCCACTTT
clone_size: -
d_call: TRBD1
v_call: TRBV7-6
cdr3_length: 14
j_call: TRBJ1-6

cdr3_aa: CASRLQGGQKSNEQFF
cdr3_nt: TGTGCCAGTAGGCTTCAAGGAGGACAGAAAAGTAATGAGCAGTTCTTC
clone_size: -
d_call: -
v_call: TRBV19
cdr3_length: 16
j_call: TRBJ2-1

cdr3_aa: CASGSRTGGGETQYF
cdr3_nt: TGTGCTAGTGGTTCCCGGACAGGGGGTGGAGAGACCCAGTACTTC
clone_size: -
d_call: TRBD1
v_call: TRBV12-5
cdr3_length: 15
j_call: TRBJ2-5

cdr3_aa: CASSPTPYSEQFF
cdr3_nt: TGTGCCAGCAGCCCAACCCCCTATAGTGAGCAGTTCTTC
clone_size: -
d_call: -
v_call: TRBV7-2
cdr3_length: 13
j_call: TRBJ2-1

cdr3_aa: CASATGGTGFTSYNSPLHF
cdr3_nt: TGTGCCAGTGCCACGGGAGGGACAGGGTTTACTTCCTATAATTCACCCCTCCACTTT
clone_size: -
d_call: TRBD1
v_call: TRBV19
cdr3_length: 19
j_call: TRBJ1-6

cdr3_aa: CAWSVMRGTMGHEQYF
cdr3_nt: TGTGCCTGGAGTGTAATGAGGGGGACGATGGGGCACGAGCAGTACTTC
clone_size: -
d_call: -
v_call: TRBV30
cdr3_length: 16
j_call: TRBJ2-7

cdr3_aa: CATQGVLNYGYTF
cdr3_nt: TGTGCCACTCAGGGGGTGCTTAACTATGGCTACACCTTC
clone_size: once
d_call: TRBD1
v_call: TRBV19
cdr3_length: 13
j_call: TRBJ1-2

cdr3_aa: CAWSNLLAGEQYF
cdr3_nt: TGTGCCTGGAGTAATCTCCTAGCGGGCGAGCAGTACTTC
clone_size: -
d_call: TRBD2
v_call: TRBV30
cdr3_length: 13
j_call: TRBJ2-7

cdr3_aa: CASSPGQADRGYTF
cdr3_nt: TGTGCCAGCTCACCTGGACAGGCTGATAGGGGCTACACCTTC
clone_size: -
d_call: TRBD1
v_call: TRBV18
cdr3_length: 14
j_call: TRBJ1-2

cdr3_aa: CATSLPTAQYF
cdr3_nt: TGTGCCACCTCCCTCCCAACGGCCCAGTACTTC
clone_size: -
d_call: -
v_call: TRBV28
cdr3_length: 11
j_call: TRBJ2-5

cdr3_aa: CASTLGDSRNTIYF
cdr3_nt: TGTGCCAGCACCCTAGGAGACAGTCGAAACACCATATATTTT
clone_size: -
d_call: -
v_call: TRBV9
cdr3_length: 14
j_call: TRBJ1-3

cdr3_aa: CASSLRPGGSTGELFF
cdr3_nt: TGTGCCAGCAGCTTAAGACCCGGGGGGTCGACCGGGGAGCTGTTTTTT
clone_size: -
d_call: TRBD2
v_call: TRBV7-8
cdr3_length: 16
j_call: TRBJ2-2

cdr3_aa: CASSGGTPRTGELFF
cdr3_nt: TGTGCCAGCAGCGGCGGGACCCCCCGCACAGGGGAGCTGTTTTTT
clone_size: -
d_call: -
v_call: TRBV6-5
cdr3_length: 15
j_call: TRBJ2-2

cdr3_aa: CAWSARHLRGIGTDTQYF
cdr3_nt: TGTGCCTGGAGTGCCAGGCATTTACGGGGTATCGGCACAGATACGCAGTATTTT
clone_size: -
d_call: -
v_call: TRBV30
cdr3_length: 18
j_call: TRBJ2-3

cdr3_aa: CASSRSADTQYF
cdr3_nt: TGTGCCAGCAGTCGTTCAGCAGATACGCAGTATTTT
clone_size: -
d_call: -
v_call: TRBV11-2
cdr3_length: 12
j_call: TRBJ2-3

cdr3_aa: CASSDGQIYGYTF
cdr3_nt: TGTGCCAGCAGCGACGGACAAATCTATGGCTACACCTTC
clone_size: few
d_call: -
v_call: TRBV5-8
cdr3_length: 13
j_call: TRBJ1-2

cdr3_aa: CASSLDGGRSGDTQYF
cdr3_nt: TGCGCCAGCAGCTTGGACGGCGGGAGGTCGGGAGATACGCAGTATTTT
clone_size: -
d_call: TRBD2
v_call: TRBV5-1
cdr3_length: 16
j_call: TRBJ2-3

cdr3_aa: CASSKGLTHGTGFVNTIYF
cdr3_nt: TGTGCCAGCAGCAAAGGATTAACCCACGGGACAGGGTTTGTAAACACCATATATTTT
clone_size: -
d_call: -
v_call: TRBV21-1
cdr3_length: 19
j_call: TRBJ1-3

cdr3_aa: CASSWGSSSSTDTQYF
cdr3_nt: TGCGCCAGCAGCTGGGGCAGCTCAAGTAGCACAGATACGCAGTATTTT
clone_size: -
d_call: -
v_call: TRBV5-1
cdr3_length: 16
j_call: TRBJ2-3

cdr3_aa: CASSARRDFLSHGELFF
cdr3_nt: TGTGCCAGCAGCGCACGCCGGGACTTCCTCTCCCACGGGGAGCTGTTTTTT
clone_size: -
d_call: -
v_call: TRBV9
cdr3_length: 17
j_call: TRBJ2-2

cdr3_aa: CASSLIAGAGLPGELFF
cdr3_nt: TGTGCCAGCAGCTTAATAGCGGGAGCAGGTTTACCCGGGGAGCTGTTTTTT
clone_size: -
d_call: TRBD2
v_call: TRBV7-9
cdr3_length: 17
j_call: TRBJ2-2

cdr3_aa: CASSHTTGTNTGELFF
cdr3_nt: TGCGCCAGCAGCCACACCACGGGGACGAACACCGGGGAGCTGTTTTTT
clone_size: once
d_call: -
v_call: TRBV4-1
cdr3_length: 16
j_call: TRBJ2-2

cdr3_aa: CASSLYPAGKNQPQHF
cdr3_nt: TGTGCCAGCAGTTTATATCCCGCAGGGAAGAATCAGCCCCAGCATTTT
clone_size: -
d_call: -
v_call: TRBV27
cdr3_length: 16
j_call: TRBJ1-5

cdr3_aa: CASSLTRGRAAYNEQFF
cdr3_nt: TGTGCCAGCAGCTTAACTCGCGGGAGAGCTGCCTACAATGAGCAGTTCTTC
clone_size: -
d_call: TRBD2
v_call: TRBV11-2
cdr3_length: 17
j_call: TRBJ2-1

cdr3_aa: CASSPGLGYEQYF
cdr3_nt: TGTGCCAGCAGCCCGGGACTGGGCTACGAGCAGTACTTC
clone_size: -
d_call: -
v_call: TRBV7-2
cdr3_length: 13
j_call: TRBJ2-7

cdr3_aa: CASSVGGLAGYPGTGELFF
cdr3_nt: TGTGCCAGCAGCGTAGGAGGACTAGCGGGATACCCGGGAACCGGGGAGCTGTTTTTT
clone_size: -
d_call: TRBD2
v_call: TRBV9
cdr3_length: 19
j_call: TRBJ2-2

cdr3_aa: CASSNPGLALNTGELFF
cdr3_nt: TGTGCCAGCAGCAACCCGGGGCTAGCGCTGAACACCGGGGAGCTGTTTTTT
clone_size: -
d_call: -
v_call: TRBV7-2
cdr3_length: 17
j_call: TRBJ2-2

cdr3_aa: CATSSPEQAATNEKLFF
cdr3_nt: TGTGCCACCAGCAGTCCCGAGCAGGCTGCAACTAATGAAAAACTGTTTTTT
clone_size: -
d_call: -
v_call: TRBV15
cdr3_length: 17
j_call: TRBJ1-4

cdr3_aa: CASSYSIGGGGYTF
cdr3_nt: TGTGCCAGCAGTTACTCGATCGGGGGAGGCGGCTACACCTTC
clone_size: -
d_call: -
v_call: TRBV6-5
cdr3_length: 14
j_call: TRBJ1-2

cdr3_aa: CASSQDQGSSYEQYF
cdr3_nt: TGCGCCAGCAGCCAAGACCAGGGGAGCTCCTACGAGCAGTACTTC
clone_size: -
d_call: -
v_call: TRBV4-3
cdr3_length: 15
j_call: TRBJ2-7

cdr3_aa: CASSLVSASGASTDTQYF
cdr3_nt: TGTGCCAGCAGCTTGGTGAGTGCTAGCGGAGCTAGCACAGATACGCAGTATTTT
clone_size: -
d_call: TRBD2
v_call: TRBV7-2
cdr3_length: 18
j_call: TRBJ2-3

cdr3_aa: CASSSEVGQVYGYTF
cdr3_nt: TGTGCCAGCAGCTCCGAGGTGGGACAGGTCTATGGCTACACCTTC
clone_size: -
d_call: TRBD1
v_call: TRBV7-6
cdr3_length: 15
j_call: TRBJ1-2

cdr3_aa: CASTPTGEIYNEQFF
cdr3_nt: TGTGCCAGTACCCCTACGGGAGAGATTTATAATGAGCAGTTCTTC
clone_size: -
d_call: -
v_call: TRBV19
cdr3_length: 15
j_call: TRBJ2-1

cdr3_aa: CASHQGSLYNEQFF
cdr3_nt: TGTGCCAGCCATCAGGGATCTCTTTACAATGAGCAGTTCTTC
clone_size: -
d_call: -
v_call: TRBV11-2
cdr3_length: 14
j_call: TRBJ2-1

cdr3_aa: CASSPPTGALSWETQYF
cdr3_nt: TGTGCCAGCAGTCCCCCGACAGGGGCTTTAAGTTGGGAGACCCAGTACTTC
clone_size: -
d_call: TRBD1
v_call: TRBV27
cdr3_length: 17
j_call: TRBJ2-5

cdr3_aa: CASSFSGGTDTQYF
cdr3_nt: TGCGCCAGCAGCTTTAGCGGGGGTACAGATACGCAGTATTTT
clone_size: -
d_call: TRBD2
v_call: TRBV5-1
cdr3_length: 14
j_call: TRBJ2-3

cdr3_aa: CASSREAGAGNEQFF
cdr3_nt: TGTGCCAGCAGTAGAGAAGCGGGAGCGGGGAATGAGCAGTTCTTC
clone_size: -
d_call: TRBD2
v_call: TRBV6-4
cdr3_length: 15
j_call: TRBJ2-1

cdr3_aa: CAWWGGDTGNTIYF
cdr3_nt: TGTGCCTGGTGGGGTGGGGACACTGGAAACACCATATATTTT
clone_size: -
d_call: -
v_call: TRBV30
cdr3_length: 14
j_call: TRBJ1-3

cdr3_aa: CASSATLNTEAFF
cdr3_nt: TGTGCCAGCAGCGCCACACTGAACACTGAAGCTTTCTTT
clone_size: -
d_call: -
v_call: TRBV13
cdr3_length: 13
j_call: TRBJ1-1

cdr3_aa: CASSAEQGRFGYTF
cdr3_nt: TGTGCCAGCAGTGCCGAACAGGGACGATTCGGCTACACCTTC
clone_size: -
d_call: -
v_call: TRBV27
cdr3_length: 14
j_call: TRBJ1-2

cdr3_aa: CASSYSLPGVSYEQYF
cdr3_nt: TGTGCCAGCAGTTACTCCCTGCCGGGAGTATCCTACGAGCAGTACTTC
clone_size: -
d_call: -
v_call: TRBV6-5
cdr3_length: 16
j_call: TRBJ2-7

cdr3_aa: CASSYGQIYGYTF
cdr3_nt: TGTGCCAGCAGCTACGGACAGATCTATGGCTACACCTTC
clone_size: -
d_call: -
v_call: TRBV5-4
cdr3_length: 13
j_call: TRBJ1-2

cdr3_aa: CASSPLGGPGEQYF
cdr3_nt: TGTGCCAGCAGTCCGCTGGGGGGGCCGGGCGAGCAGTACTTC
clone_size: -
d_call: -
v_call: TRBV28
cdr3_length: 14
j_call: TRBJ2-7

cdr3_aa: CASSQEQEWTPLHF
cdr3_nt: TGCGCCAGCAGCCAGGAACAGGAATGGACACCCCTCCACTTT
clone_size: once
d_call: -
v_call: TRBV4-1
cdr3_length: 14
j_call: TRBJ1-6

cdr3_aa: CASSSGQIYGYTF
cdr3_nt: TGTGCCAGCAGCTCGGGACAGATCTATGGCTACACCTTC
clone_size: -
d_call: TRBD1
v_call: TRBV2
cdr3_length: 13
j_call: TRBJ1-2

cdr3_aa: CASSQEGTTNYGYTF
cdr3_nt: TGTGCCAGCAGCCAAGAGGGCACCACTAACTATGGCTACACCTTC
clone_size: -
d_call: -
v_call: TRBV4-2
cdr3_length: 15
j_call: TRBJ1-2